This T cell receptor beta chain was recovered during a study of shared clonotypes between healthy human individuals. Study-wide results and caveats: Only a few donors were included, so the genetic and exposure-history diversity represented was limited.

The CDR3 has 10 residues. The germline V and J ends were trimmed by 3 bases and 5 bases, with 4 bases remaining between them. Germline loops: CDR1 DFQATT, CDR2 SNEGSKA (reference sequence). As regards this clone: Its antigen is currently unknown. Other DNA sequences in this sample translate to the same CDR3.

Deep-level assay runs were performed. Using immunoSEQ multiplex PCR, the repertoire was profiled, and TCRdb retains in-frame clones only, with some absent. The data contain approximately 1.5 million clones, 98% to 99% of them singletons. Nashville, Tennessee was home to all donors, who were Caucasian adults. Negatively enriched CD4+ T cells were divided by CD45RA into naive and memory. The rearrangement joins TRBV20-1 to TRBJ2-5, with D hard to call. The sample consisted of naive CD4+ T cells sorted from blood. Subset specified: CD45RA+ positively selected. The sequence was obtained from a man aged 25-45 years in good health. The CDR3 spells CSARLETQYF. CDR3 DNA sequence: TGCAGTGCTAGGTTGGAGACCCAGTACTTC.